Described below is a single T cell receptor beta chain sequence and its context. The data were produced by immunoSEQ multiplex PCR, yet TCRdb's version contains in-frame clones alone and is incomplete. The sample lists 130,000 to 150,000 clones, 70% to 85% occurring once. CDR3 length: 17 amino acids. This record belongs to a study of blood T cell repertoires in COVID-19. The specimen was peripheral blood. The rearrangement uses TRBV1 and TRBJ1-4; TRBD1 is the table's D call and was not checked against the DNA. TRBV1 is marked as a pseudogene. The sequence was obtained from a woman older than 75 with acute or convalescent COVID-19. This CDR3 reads CTSSQDETGSTNEKLFF. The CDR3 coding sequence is TGCACCAGCAGCCAAGATGAAACAGGGTCAACTAATGAAAAACTGTTTTTT.